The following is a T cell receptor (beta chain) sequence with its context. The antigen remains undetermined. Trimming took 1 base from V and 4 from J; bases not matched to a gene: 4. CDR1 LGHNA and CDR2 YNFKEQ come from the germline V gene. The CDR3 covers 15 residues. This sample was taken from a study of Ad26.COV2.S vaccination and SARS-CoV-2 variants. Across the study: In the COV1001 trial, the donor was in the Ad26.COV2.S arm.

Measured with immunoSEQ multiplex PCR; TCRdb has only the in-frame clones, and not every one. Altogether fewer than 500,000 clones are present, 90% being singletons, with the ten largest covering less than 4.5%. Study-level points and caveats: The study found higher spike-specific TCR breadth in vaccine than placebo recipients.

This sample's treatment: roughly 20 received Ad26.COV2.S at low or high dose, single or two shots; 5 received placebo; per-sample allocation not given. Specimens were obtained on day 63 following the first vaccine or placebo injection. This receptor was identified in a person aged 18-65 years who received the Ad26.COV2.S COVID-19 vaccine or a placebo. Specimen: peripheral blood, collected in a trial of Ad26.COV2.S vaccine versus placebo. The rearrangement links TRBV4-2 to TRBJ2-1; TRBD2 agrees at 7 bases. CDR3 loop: CASSQGEGNYNEQFF. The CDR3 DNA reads TGTGCCAGCAGCCAAGGGGAGGGAAATTACAATGAGCAGTTCTTC.